This T cell receptor beta chain was documented in a study of identical twins. General study findings and limits: Possibly, invariant MAIT and iNKT cells partly confounded zero-insertion analyses. While abundant cord blood beta clonotypes carried fewer insertions, memory repertoires showed no such pattern. It was cross-sectional statistical analysis, not following the same donors, that the conclusions relied on.

This clonotype has a handful of counts. Its cognate antigen is unknown. MiXCR, run by TCRdb on the 5' RACE reads, gives a single entry per CDR3 protein. The sample lists about 890,000 distinct CDR3 sequences, 10% to 15% occurring once. Germline V gene data show CDR1 as SQVTM and CDR2 as ANQGSEA. The CDR3 covers 15 residues. The V and J ends lost 0 bases and 1 base respectively, with 13 bases between them. These same records also appear under a second study, on yellow fever vaccine responses in identical twins. That work contributes: Reportedly, twins' vaccine T cell responses looked partly convergent and partly personalized.

This clonotype was obtained from a woman aged 18-30 years in good health. The chain uses TRBV29-1 and TRBJ2-7; D is unresolved. The source material was PBMCs. The CDR3 DNA reads TGCAGCGTTGAAGATCTGGACGGATTATCCTACGAGCAGTACTTC. This translates into CSVEDLDGLSYEQYF.